These 21 T cell receptor beta chains share one sample of origin, sequenced in a study of T-cell memory formation after mild COVID-19. TCRdb analysed the 5' RACE reads with MiXCR anew, one entry per CDR3 protein. The data show around 200,000 distinct CDR3 sequences, about 11% seen once. The sample taken for sequencing was PBMCs or a T cell subset sorted from them (not recorded which). These receptors all come from a young man who had mild COVID-19 (a few samples of this study predate the infection). Cell type and time point are not known.

This clonotype was detected a few times. The CDR3 DNA reads as TGTGCCAGCAGGAGGGGGGGCCCCTCCGGGGCCAACGTCCTGACTTTC. It codes for CASRRGGPSGANVLTF. The rearrangement links TRBV27 to TRBJ2-6, with D tentatively TRBD2 (7 bases). CDR3 length: 16 residues. The V gene lost 6 bases and the J gene lost 4 bases, with 16 bases spanning the gap. Looked up from germline, CDR1 is MNHEY and CDR2 is SMNVEV (reference sequence).

The chain couples TRBV6-5 to TRBJ1-2, with unresolved D. Germline CDR1 MNHEY, CDR2 SVGAGI. The ends were cut back, 0 bases at V and 5 bases at J, with 10 bases in the middle. The CDR3 has 14 residues. The CDR3 reads CASSYSTQFYGYTF. Here the CDR3 DNA reads TGTGCCAGCAGTTACTCGACCCAGTTTTATGGCTACACCTTC.

In this sample, this clonotype turned up a few times. This chain joins TRBV6-1 and TRBJ2-3; 13 bases are a match to TRBD2. Germline V gene data show CDR1 as MNHNS and CDR2 as SASEGT. V lost 0 bases, J lost 4 bases, and 1 base stayed unmatched. This CDR3 is built from 16 residues. In DNA form, the CDR3 reads TGTGCCAGCAGTGAAGCTACTAGCGGGGGGGCAGATACGCAGTATTTT. Translating gives CASSEATSGGADTQYF.

This clonotype has a handful of counts. The chain combines TRBV5-5 with TRBJ2-2, with D perhaps being TRBD1 or TRBD2 (5 bases each). Trimming cost V 1 base and J 1 base, with 14 bases left between them. CDR3 size: 17 residues. In germline, CDR1 is SGHKS, CDR2 YYEKEE (reference sequence). CDR3 sequence (DNA): TGTGCCAGCAGCTTGACGTCTACGGGACGGAACACCGGGGAGCTGTTTTTT. As protein: CASSLTSTGRNTGELFF.

The rearrangement joins TRBV12-5 to TRBJ2-2, with 10 nucleotides matching TRBD2. Trimming took 1 base from V and 1 from J; bases not matched to a gene: 6. CDR3 length: 18 residues. CDR1 is LGHNT, CDR2 FRNRAP, per germline. The CDR3 here is CASGLALAGAWNTGELFF. Here the CDR3 DNA reads TGTGCTAGTGGTTTGGCCCTAGCGGGGGCCTGGAACACCGGGGAGCTGTTTTTT. Based on the CDR3 plus reference TRBV12-5 and TRBJ2-2, the full variable domain is DARVTQTPRHKVTEMGQEVTMRCQPILGHNTVFWYRQTMMQGLELLAYFRNRAPLDDSGMPKDRFSAEMPDATLATLKIQPSEPRDSAVYFCASGLALAGAWNTGELFFGEGSRLTVL.

This chain connects TRBV5-1 to TRBJ2-1, with 8 positions matching TRBD2. There are 15 residues in the CDR3. V gave up 0 bases and J gave up 6 bases; unmatched junction bases: 5. Looked up from germline, CDR1 is SGHRS and CDR2 is YFSETQ. This CDR3 reads CASSLALAVSNEQFF. The CDR3, as DNA: TGCGCCAGCAGCTTGGCACTAGCGGTTTCCAATGAGCAGTTCTTC.

The chain joins TRBV7-3 to TRBJ1-6; perhaps TRBD1 as D (5 bases). V dropped 5 bases and J dropped 7 bases, with 15 bases sitting between them. Germline CDR1 reads SGHTA; CDR2 reads FQGTGA. The CDR3 spans 15 residues. The CDR3 region is CASSPTGERNSPLHF. In DNA, the CDR3 is TGTGCCAGCAGCCCAACGGGGGAGCGGAATTCACCCCTCCACTTT. The complete variable domain, with remaining parts taken from reference TRBV7-3 and TRBJ1-6, reads GAGVSQTPSNKVTEKGKYVELRCDPISGHTALYWYRQSLGQGPEFLIYFQGTGAADDSGLPNDRFFAVRPEGSVSTLKIQRTERGDSAVYLCASSPTGERNSPLHFGNGTRLTVT.

This clonotype was seen only once. V gene TRBV5-1 combines with J gene TRBJ1-1; 8 bases are shared with TRBD1. Germline CDR1 SGHRS, CDR2 YFSETQ. V was pared by 3 bases and J by 2 bases, with 3 bases of the junction left unmatched. CDR3 length equals 14 residues. The CDR3 spells CASSSTGANTEAFF. The CDR3 DNA follows: TGCGCCAGCAGCTCGACAGGGGCCAACACTGAAGCTTTCTTT.

This clonotype has only a few counts. This chain uses TRBV7-2 with TRBJ1-5, with 7 bases that match TRBD1. The CDR3 is 16 residues long. The V gene's germline CDR1 is SGHTA and CDR2 FQGNSA. V trimming: 1 base; J trimming: 7 bases; junction bases outside the gene matches: 10. The CDR3 bases are TGTGCCAGCAGCTTAGTGGCAGGGGGGGTTGGCCAGCCCCAGCATTTT. Residues: CASSLVAGGVGQPQHF.

This clonotype was found a few times. This chain links TRBV5-1 with TRBJ2-3; no reliable D call. V lost 2 bases, J lost 8 bases, and 12 bases lay in between. CDR1 is SGHRS and CDR2 is YFSETQ in the germline V gene. The CDR3 length is 13 residues. CDR3 amino acids: CASSLSESRTQYF. CDR3 nucleotide sequence: TGCGCCAGCAGCTTAAGCGAGTCTCGTACGCAGTATTTT.

This chain joins TRBV5-1 and TRBJ2-2, with a possible D match to TRBD2 (5 bases). V was pared by 4 bases and J by 4 bases, with 14 bases between. The germline CDR1 and CDR2 sequences are SGHRS and YFSETQ. The CDR3 totals 15 residues. CDR3 bases: TGCGCCAGCAGCACCCGGGAAGCGAGCACCGGGGAGCTGTTTTTT. This translates into CASSTREASTGELFF.

This clonotype was observed at least ten times. This chain uses TRBV10-3 with TRBJ1-4; a possible D gene is TRBD1 (5 bases). The CDR3 covers 14 residues. V was cut by 2 bases and J by 7 bases, with 11 bases left in between. Germline V CDR1 and CDR2: ENHRY, SYGVKD. The CDR3 loop reads CAISEVQGGEKLFF. In nucleotides, the CDR3 is TGTGCCATCAGTGAGGTCCAGGGCGGTGAAAAACTGTTTTTT.

The chain couples TRBV5-1 to TRBJ2-4; TRBD1 might be the D (6 bases). The germline gives CDR1 SGHRS, CDR2 YFSETQ. The CDR3 length is 15 residues. Trimming left V 4 bases short and J 7 bases short, with 18 bases between. The DNA for the CDR3 is TGCGCCAGCAGCCCATTCGCTAGCCAGGGGAACATTCAGTACTTC. Its protein product is CASSPFASQGNIQYF.

The chain has TRBV14 and TRBJ2-4; D call uncertain. Germline V gives CDR1 SGHDN, CDR2 FVKESK. CDR3 length: 13 amino acids. Trimming took off 2 bases at V and 12 bases at J, with 14 bases between the two ends. The CDR3 bases are TGTGCCAGCAGCCAACAGGAACAGACGACTCAGTACTTC. It codes for CASSQQEQTTQYF.

In this sample, this clonotype turned up a few times. CDR3 region: CAIAGGSGEQYF. The DNA for the CDR3 is TGTGCCATAGCAGGGGGCTCGGGGGAGCAGTACTTC. V usage is TRBV10-3 and J usage is TRBJ2-7; TRBD1 agrees at 8 bases. Germline values: CDR1 ENHRY, CDR2 SYGVKD. The CDR3 covers 12 residues. Trimming took 9 bases from V and 7 from J; bases not matched to a gene: 8.

This clonotype is labeled medium-sized. The chain is built from TRBV15 and TRBJ2-7; 7 bases line up with TRBD1. CDR1 LNHNV and CDR2 YYDKDF come from the germline V gene (reference sequence). This CDR3 has 14 amino acids. Losses at the gene ends were 2 bases for V and 3 bases for J; bases not matched to a gene: 4. CDR3 sequence reads: CATSRTGQSYEQYF. CDR3 nucleotides: TGTGCCACCAGCAGAACGGGACAGAGCTACGAGCAGTACTTC.

The chain has TRBV5-5 and TRBJ2-3; possibly TRBD1 or TRBD2 for D (6 bases each). The germline gives CDR1 SGHKS, CDR2 YYEKEE (reference sequence). V lost 2 bases, J lost 2 bases, and 18 bases lay in between. The CDR3 contains 17 residues. CDR3 sequence (DNA): TGTGCCAGCAGCTTTAGAGGGGGAGGTGGCACCACAGATACGCAGTATTTT. Translated: CASSFRGGGGTTDTQYF.

This clonotype occurred a few times. V usage is TRBV7-2 and J usage is TRBJ1-6; no clear D gene. The CDR3 totals 14 residues. In germline, CDR1 is SGHTA, CDR2 FQGNSA. V was cut by 3 bases and J by 10 bases, with 13 bases left in between. The chain's CDR3 is CASSFSGHSSPLHF. In DNA, the CDR3 is TGTGCCAGCAGCTTTTCTGGTCACTCCTCACCCCTCCACTTT.

This rearrangement joins TRBV7-2 to TRBJ2-4; TRBD1 agrees at 7 bases. With V trimmed by 6 bases and J by 1 base, 12 bases remained unmatched. The CDR3 sequence is 17 residues long. The germline V gene has CDR1 SGHTA and CDR2 FQGNSA. The DNA for the CDR3 is TGTGCCAGCAGAGAGTACAGGGGTCGCTGGGCCAAAAACATTCAGTACTTC. As protein: CASREYRGRWAKNIQYF.

J is TRBJ1-1 and V is TRBV20-1; D call uncertain. Trimming shortened V by 3 bases and J by 1 base, and 15 bases separated the two germline ends. The CDR3 totals 15 residues. Germline V gene lookup returns CDR1 DFQATT and CDR2 SNEGSKA (reference sequence). DNA of the CDR3: TGCAGTGCTAGGTATCTGGGATTGAAGAACACTGAAGCTTTCTTT. This gives the protein CSARYLGLKNTEAFF.

This clonotype has a handful of counts. CDR3 sequence reads: CASSQDLRLAGGQETQYF. The CDR3 coding sequence is TGCGCCAGCAGCCAAGATCTGAGGCTAGCGGGGGGCCAAGAGACCCAGTACTTC. The chain employs TRBV4-1 and TRBJ2-5; 11 bases match TRBD2. The CDR3 has 18 residues. CDR1 is MGHRA and CDR2 is YSYEKL in the germline V gene. The V segment lost 0 bases and the J segment 1 base; nucleotides outside the gene matches: 7.